This TCR beta chain is drawn from a study of beta chain features in type 1 diabetes. Whole-study context: Analysis included 100 million to 140 million sorted cells drawn from all samples.

There are 16 residues in the CDR3. V lost 0 bases, J lost 2 bases, and 13 bases lay in between. A CD45RO/CCR7/CD25/CD127/CD95/CD27 panel sorted naive, central memory, regulatory and stem cell-like memory CD4+ cells. Purity (above 95%) was reached by all sorted populations. This clone was found a few times. TCRB transcripts that were expressed got sequenced, as all of the isolated RNA had been reverse transcribed. Sequenced naive, central memory and regulatory T cell samples produced an average of roughly 3.6 million reads. The data were produced by immunoSEQ multiplex PCR, yet TCRdb's version contains in-frame clones alone and is incomplete. The table includes just over 600,000 clones, roughly 15% detected once.

This clonotype was sampled from a man aged 18 to 29 in good health. Sequenced input: naive CD4+ T cells from blood. This chain uses TRBV23-1 with TRBJ2-5; TRBD2 might be the D (5 bases). TRBV23-1 is an ORF; its function is uncertain. CDR3 protein: CASSQSFRGVQETQYF. CDR3 bases: TGCGCCAGCAGTCAATCGTTTCGGGGAGTACAAGAGACCCAGTACTTC.